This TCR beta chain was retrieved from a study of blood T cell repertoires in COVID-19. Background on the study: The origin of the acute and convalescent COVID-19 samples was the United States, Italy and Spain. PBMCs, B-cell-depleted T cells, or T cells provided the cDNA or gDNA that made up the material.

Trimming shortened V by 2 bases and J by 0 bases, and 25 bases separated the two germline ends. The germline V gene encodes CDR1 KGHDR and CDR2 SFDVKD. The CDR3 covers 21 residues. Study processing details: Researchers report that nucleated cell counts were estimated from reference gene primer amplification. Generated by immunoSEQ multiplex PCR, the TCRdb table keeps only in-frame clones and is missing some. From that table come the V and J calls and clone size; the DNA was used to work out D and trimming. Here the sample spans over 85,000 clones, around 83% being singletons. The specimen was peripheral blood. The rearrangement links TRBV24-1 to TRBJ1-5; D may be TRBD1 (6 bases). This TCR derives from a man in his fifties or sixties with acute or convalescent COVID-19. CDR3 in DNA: TGTGCCACCAGTGATTCAACCCGGACAGCCCCGACGCTCTATAGCAATCAGCCCCAGCATTTT. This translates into CATSDSTRTAPTLYSNQPQHF.